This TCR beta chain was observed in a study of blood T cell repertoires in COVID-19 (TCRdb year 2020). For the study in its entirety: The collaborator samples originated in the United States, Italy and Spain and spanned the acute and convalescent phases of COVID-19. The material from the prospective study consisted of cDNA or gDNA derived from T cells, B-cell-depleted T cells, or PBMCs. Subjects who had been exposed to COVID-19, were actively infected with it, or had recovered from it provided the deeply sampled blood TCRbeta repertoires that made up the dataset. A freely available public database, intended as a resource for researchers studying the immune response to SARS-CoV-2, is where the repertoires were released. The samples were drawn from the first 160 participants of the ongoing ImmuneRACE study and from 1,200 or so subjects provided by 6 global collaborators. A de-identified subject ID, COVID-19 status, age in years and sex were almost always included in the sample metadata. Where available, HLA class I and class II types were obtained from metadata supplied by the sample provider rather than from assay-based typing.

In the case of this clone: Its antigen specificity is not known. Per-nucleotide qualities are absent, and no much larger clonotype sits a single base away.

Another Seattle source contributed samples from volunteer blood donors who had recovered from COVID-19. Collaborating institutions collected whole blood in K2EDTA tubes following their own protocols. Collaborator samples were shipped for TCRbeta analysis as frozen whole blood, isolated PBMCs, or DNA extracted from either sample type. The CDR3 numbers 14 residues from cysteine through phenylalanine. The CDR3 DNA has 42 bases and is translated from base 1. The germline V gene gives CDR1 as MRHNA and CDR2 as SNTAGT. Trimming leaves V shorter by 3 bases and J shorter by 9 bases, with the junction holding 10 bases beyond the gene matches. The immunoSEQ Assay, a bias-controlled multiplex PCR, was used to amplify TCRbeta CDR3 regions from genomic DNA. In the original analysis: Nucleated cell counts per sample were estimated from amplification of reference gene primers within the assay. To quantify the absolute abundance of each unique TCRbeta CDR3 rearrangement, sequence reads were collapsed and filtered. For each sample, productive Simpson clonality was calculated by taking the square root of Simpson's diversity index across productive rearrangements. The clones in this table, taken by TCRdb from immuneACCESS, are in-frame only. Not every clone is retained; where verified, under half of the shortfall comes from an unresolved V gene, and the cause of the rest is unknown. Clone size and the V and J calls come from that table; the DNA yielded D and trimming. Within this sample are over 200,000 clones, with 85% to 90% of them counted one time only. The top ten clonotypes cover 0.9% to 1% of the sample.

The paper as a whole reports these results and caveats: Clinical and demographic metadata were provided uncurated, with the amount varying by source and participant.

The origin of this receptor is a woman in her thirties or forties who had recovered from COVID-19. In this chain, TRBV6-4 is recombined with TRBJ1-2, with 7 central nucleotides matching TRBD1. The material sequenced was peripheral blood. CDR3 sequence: CASSEGGGTLSYTF. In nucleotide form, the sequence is TGTGCCAGCAGTGAAGGGGGCGGGACCCTTAGCTACACCTTC.